The 28 T cell receptor beta chains presented below share a single source sample, sequenced in a study of shared clonotypes between healthy human individuals. Here immunoSEQ multiplex PCR was the method, and the copy in TCRdb shows in-frame clones only, minus some. The data hold over a million clones, with roughly 96% observed a single time. The sequencing sample was made of naive CD4+ T cells sorted from blood. Subset specified: CD45RA+ positively selected. The receptors come from a man younger than 45 in good health.

The chain is built from TRBV11-3 and TRBJ2-4; TRBD2 matches at 9 bases. This CDR3 has 19 amino acids. J was trimmed by 2 bases and V by 1 base; bases with no gene match: 12. The V gene's germline CDR1 is SGHNT and CDR2 YENEEA. CDR3: CASSLAGLAGRSPKNIQYF. The CDR3 nucleotides read TGTGCCAGCAGCTTAGCCGGGCTAGCGGGAAGGTCGCCCAAAAACATTCAGTACTTC.

This chain connects TRBV28 to TRBJ2-6; D remains ambiguous. Germline loops: CDR1 MDHEN, CDR2 SYDVKM. CDR3 size: 15 residues. Trimming pared 6 bases from V and 12 bases from J, leaving 21 bases between. CDR3 bases: TGTGCCAGCAGAACTCGCAGACTGCCATACTTCGTCCTGACTTTC. This sequence encodes CASRTRRLPYFVLTF.

The chain has TRBV2 and TRBJ2-2, with 7 positions matching TRBD2. Trimming at V came to 5 bases and at J to 4 bases, leaving 4 bases not matched to a gene. Germline-derived CDR1 and CDR2 are SNHLY and FYNNEI. CDR3 length: 14 residues. CDR3 nucleotides: TGTGCCAGCAGTAGGGAGGGTCGCACCGGGGAGCTGTTTTTT. It yields the protein CASSREGRTGELFF.

The chain joins TRBV5-1 to TRBJ2-3; 8 bases agree with TRBD2. V lost 2 bases, J lost 4 bases, and 6 bases stayed unmatched. CDR3 length equals 15 residues. Per the germline V gene, CDR1 is SGHRS and CDR2 is YFSETQ. CDR3 bases: TGCGCCAGCAGCTTACGGACGGGGGGGGCAGATACGCAGTATTTT. It is translated as CASSLRTGGADTQYF.

The gene calls are TRBV10-3 and TRBJ1-3, with D maybe TRBD1 (6 bases). The V gene lost 7 bases and the J gene lost 4 bases, with 14 bases spanning the gap. Germline CDR1 is ENHRY and CDR2 is SYGVKD. The CDR3 contains 14 residues. In DNA, the CDR3 is TGTGCCATCAAGGCACGGGACACAGGAAACACCATATATTTT. Translation gives CAIKARDTGNTIYF.

The chain is built from TRBV18 and TRBJ1-5; a weak D match, TRBD1 (6 bases). V was cut by 6 bases and J by 1 base, with 10 bases left in between. Germline-derived CDR1 and CDR2 are KGHSH and LQKENI. The CDR3 has 14 residues. The CDR3 spells CASSTGSSNQPQHF. DNA for the CDR3: TGTGCCAGCTCTACAGGGAGCAGCAATCAGCCCCAGCATTTT.

Turning to this clone: A much larger clone differs from this one at a single base, so this may be a read error. The rearrangement joins TRBV4-2 to TRBJ2-5; 7 positions agree with TRBD2. There are 14 residues in the CDR3. Germline V gene data show CDR1 as LGHNA and CDR2 as YNFKEQ. The CDR3 is CAGSPGGTQETQYF. As DNA, the CDR3 is TGTGCCGGCAGCCCCGGGGGGACCCAAGAGACCCAGTACTTC.

J is TRBJ2-1 and V is TRBV15; 11 bases are shared with TRBD2. Trimming at V came to 5 bases and at J to 9 bases, leaving 6 bases not matched to a gene. The CDR3 covers 14 residues. Germline V gene sequence: CDR1 LNHNV, CDR2 YYDKDF (reference sequence). In DNA form, the CDR3 reads TGTGCCACCAGCCGCAATAGCGGGAGGGGTGAGCAGTTCTTC. Translating gives CATSRNSGRGEQFF.

The chain is built from TRBV29-1 and TRBJ2-7; a weak D match, TRBD1 (5 bases). The CDR3 runs 13 residues. The V and J ends lost 4 bases and 4 bases respectively, with 14 bases between them. Germline CDR1 reads SQVTM; CDR2 reads ANQGSEA. CDR3 nucleotides: TGCAGCGTTGTTGACAGATTCGAATACGAGCAGTACTTC. Its translation: CSVVDRFEYEQYF.

The chain uses TRBV10-1 and TRBJ1-5, with D possibly matching TRBD1 (5 bases). The CDR3 has 13 residues. Trimming stripped 8 bases from V and 3 bases from J, with 11 bases between. Germline assignment: CDR1 WNHNN and CDR2 SYGVQD (reference sequence). CDR3 residues: CASPTGSNQPQHF. CDR3 nucleotide sequence: TGCGCCAGCCCTACAGGATCCAATCAGCCCCAGCATTTT.

V gene TRBV6-5 combines with J gene TRBJ2-7; D perhaps matches TRBD1 (6 bases). The germline gives CDR1 MNHEY, CDR2 SVGAGI. The CDR3 covers 14 residues. V was clipped by 2 bases and J by 2 bases, with 10 bases between them. CDR3 amino acids: CASSYNRATYEQYF. CDR3 nucleotide sequence: TGTGCCAGCAGTTACAACAGGGCCACCTACGAGCAGTACTTC.

The genes are TRBV2 and TRBJ2-5, with D possibly being TRBD2 (7 bases). Germline V gene data show CDR1 as SNHLY and CDR2 as FYNNEI. This CDR3 has 11 amino acids. The CDR3 DNA sequence: TGTGGACTAGGGGGGGGAGAGACCCAGTACTTC. This translates into CGLGGGETQYF.

This rearrangement joins TRBV7-9 to TRBJ2-3; TRBD1 agrees at 9 bases. In germline, CDR1 is SEHNR, CDR2 FQNEAQ (reference sequence). V shed 11 bases, J shed 5 bases, and the junction held 8 bases outside the gene matches. The CDR3 consists of 13 residues. The CDR3 loop reads CAAGQGVGDTQYF. The CDR3 DNA sequence: TGTGCCGCGGGACAGGGAGTCGGAGATACGCAGTATTTT.

J is TRBJ2-4 and V is TRBV18, with 9 bases matching TRBD1. CDR3 length: 15 residues. Per the germline V gene, CDR1 is KGHSH and CDR2 is LQKENI. With 1 base clipped from V and 5 bases from J, the junction kept 3 bases outside the gene matches. CDR3 in DNA: TGTGCCAGCTCACCACTTGACAGGGGGGAAAACATTCAGTACTTC. Translating gives CASSPLDRGENIQYF.

The chain combines TRBV30 with TRBJ2-5; D remains unclear. Per the germline V gene, CDR1 is GTSNPN and CDR2 is SVGIG (reference sequence). The germline V and J ends were trimmed by 0 bases and 4 bases, with 0 bases remaining between them. CDR3 length equals 10 residues. CDR3 nucleotide sequence: TGTGCCTGGAGTGTAGAGACCCAGTACTTC. Translation: CAWSVETQYF.

V usage is TRBV7-9 and J usage is TRBJ1-1; D is uncertain. Between the trimmed V and J ends, which lost 3 bases and 5 bases, there was a span of 13 bases. Germline CDR1 SEHNR, CDR2 FQNEAQ (reference sequence). The CDR3 totals 14 residues. The CDR3 loop is CASSFPPRVTEAFF. The CDR3 DNA reads TGTGCCAGCAGCTTTCCACCTAGGGTTACTGAAGCTTTCTTT. The full variable domain, with the rest looked up from reference TRBV7-9 and TRBJ1-1, is DTGVSQNPRHKITKRGQNVTFRCDPISEHNRLYWYRQTLGQGPEFLTYFQNEAQLEKSRLLSDRFSAERPKGSFSTLEIQRTEQGDSAMYLCASSFPPRVTEAFFGQGTRLTVV.

The CDR3 nucleotides read TGCGCCAGCAGCTTTTCAGGGTTCACAGATACGCAGTATTTT. Residues: CASSFSGFTDTQYF. The V call is TRBV5-1, the J call TRBJ2-3, with a possible D match to TRBD1 (5 bases). In germline, CDR1 is SGHRS, CDR2 YFSETQ. The V gene lost 2 bases and the J gene lost 2 bases, with 9 bases spanning the gap. The CDR3 has 14 amino acids.

V usage is TRBV28 and J usage is TRBJ1-1; no clear D. The CDR3 has 12 residues. The ends were cut back, 8 bases at V and 2 bases at J, with 9 bases in the middle. CDR1 is MDHEN, CDR2 SYDVKM, per germline. CDR3 residues: CASFVRNTEAFF. CDR3 nucleotide sequence: TGTGCCAGCTTTGTACGCAACACTGAAGCTTTCTTT.

This CDR3 reads CASSTRTSGRAVLTGELFF. The CDR3 DNA follows: TGCGCCAGCAGCACCCGGACTAGCGGGAGGGCCGTTTTAACCGGGGAGCTGTTTTTT. This chain uses TRBV5-1 with TRBJ2-2; 15 bases line up with TRBD2. After removal of 4 bases from V and 5 bases from J, the junction contained 12 bases not matched to a gene. The CDR3 has 19 amino acids. CDR1 is SGHRS and CDR2 is YFSETQ in the germline V gene.

This clone has only one observation. CDR3 DNA: TGTGCCAGCAGTGGGAACTACGAGCAGTACTTC. Translating gives CASSGNYEQYF. This sequence joins TRBV2 and TRBJ2-7, with no clear D. The CDR3 extends over 11 amino acids. Looked up from germline, CDR1 is SNHLY and CDR2 is FYNNEI. Trimming removed 4 bases at V and 3 bases at J, with 4 bases between.

The chain recombines TRBV5-5 with TRBJ2-5; D gene ambiguous. The length of the CDR3 is 17 residues. Trimming cost V 1 base and J 2 bases, with 18 bases left between them. CDR1 is SGHKS, CDR2 YYEKEE, per germline (reference sequence). CDR3 region: CASSLRVIGLLQETQYF. The CDR3 region has the DNA TGTGCCAGCAGCTTGCGGGTGATAGGGTTACTTCAAGAGACCCAGTACTTC. The variable domain in full, with the rest retrieved from reference TRBV5-5 and TRBJ2-5, is DAGVTQSPTHLIKTRGQQVTLRCSPISGHKSVSWYQQVLGQGPQFIFQYYEKEERGRGNFPDRFSARQFPNYSSELNVNALLLGDSALYLCASSLRVIGLLQETQYFGPGTRLLVL.

In the case of this clone: The identical CDR3 is also encoded by other nucleotide sequences in the sample. The J gene is TRBJ2-7, the V gene TRBV28; no definite D call. Between the trimmed V and J ends, which lost 3 bases and 0 bases, there was a span of 3 bases. CDR1 and CDR2 (germline): MDHEN, SYDVKM. This CDR3 region has 12 residues. The CDR3 sequence: CASSFSSYEQYF. CDR3 in DNA: TGTGCCAGCAGTTTTTCCTCCTACGAGCAGTACTTC.

The CDR3 here is CASIIFTPGRNTEAFF. The CDR3 nucleotides are TGTGCCAGCATCATATTTACCCCCGGGAGGAACACTGAAGCTTTCTTT. This chain links TRBV5-6 with TRBJ1-1; D is unresolved. Between the trimmed V and J ends, which lost 6 bases and 1 base, there was a span of 19 bases. Germline lookup yields CDR1 SGHDT and CDR2 YYEEEE. The CDR3 has 16 amino acids.

The V call is TRBV9, the J call TRBJ2-2; D possibly corresponds to TRBD1 (5 bases). Trimming pared 0 bases from V and 6 bases from J, leaving 12 bases between. CDR1 SGDLS and CDR2 YYNGEE come from the germline V gene. The CDR3 consists of 15 residues. CDR3 in DNA: TGTGCCAGCAGCGTAGGCAGGGTCATTTCCGGGGAGCTGTTTTTT. It translates to CASSVGRVISGELFF.

V and J are TRBV7-9 and TRBJ2-3; 9 nucleotides line up with TRBD2. V was pared by 3 bases and J by 1 base, with 5 bases of the junction left unmatched. Germline assignment: CDR1 SEHNR and CDR2 FQNEAQ (reference sequence). The CDR3 consists of 16 residues. The CDR3 region has the DNA TGTGCCAGCAGCTTGCACCGGACTAGCGGCACAGATACGCAGTATTTT. Translation: CASSLHRTSGTDTQYF. The full variable domain, with the rest looked up from reference TRBV7-9 and TRBJ2-3, is DTGVSQNPRHKITKRGQNVTFRCDPISEHNRLYWYRQTLGQGPEFLTYFQNEAQLEKSRLLSDRFSAERPKGSFSTLEIQRTEQGDSAMYLCASSLHRTSGTDTQYFGPGTRLTVL.

V gene TRBV7-9 combines with J gene TRBJ1-4; 7 nucleotides align to TRBD1. CDR3 length: 17 residues. V dropped 5 bases and J dropped 8; count of bases not matched to a gene: 17. The V gene's germline CDR1 is SEHNR and CDR2 FQNEAQ (reference sequence). The CDR3: CASSPGSSTGDQEKLFF. The CDR3 nucleotides read TGTGCCAGCAGCCCGGGGAGCAGTACAGGGGATCAGGAAAAACTGTTTTTT. Combining the CDR3 with reference TRBV7-9 and TRBJ1-4 gives the whole variable domain DTGVSQNPRHKITKRGQNVTFRCDPISEHNRLYWYRQTLGQGPEFLTYFQNEAQLEKSRLLSDRFSAERPKGSFSTLEIQRTEQGDSAMYLCASSPGSSTGDQEKLFFGSGTQLSVL.

About this clone itself: Other DNA sequences in this specimen translate into the identical CDR3. The CDR3 DNA is TGTGCCAGTAGTTTTGGCGGCAGCTCCTACGAGCAGTACTTC. Translated: CASSFGGSSYEQYF. This chain joins TRBV19 and TRBJ2-7; D remains ambiguous. V was cut by 5 bases and J by 0 bases, with 11 bases left in between. Germline CDR1 and CDR2: LNHDA and SQIVND (reference sequence). This CDR3 is 14 amino acids long.

This clone appeared once. The chain links TRBV15 to TRBJ1-2, with 9 positions matching TRBD1. The CDR3 sequence is 14 residues long. V trimming: 5 bases; J trimming: 6 bases; junction bases outside the gene matches: 7. Germline lookup yields CDR1 LNHNV and CDR2 YYDKDF (reference sequence). The CDR3 loop is CATSPGGTGNGYTF. The CDR3 DNA sequence: TGTGCCACCAGCCCTGGCGGGACAGGGAATGGCTACACCTTC.